Listed below are T cell receptor beta chains from one sample, sequenced in a study of identifying expanded T cells in peripheral blood. Here immunoSEQ multiplex PCR was the method, and the copy in TCRdb shows in-frame clones only, minus some. The data hold approximately 75,000 clones, with approximately 87% observed a single time. The sample taken for sequencing was blood. These receptors were collected from a person aged 18 to 70 in good health. The CDR3 runs from the conserved cysteine through the conserved F or W. A D gene is named only where the DNA matches it firmly. Some rows mark clone size as missing; the rest say once, few, many or name a class of expanded clone.

TRBV6-5	-	TRBJ1-6	-	TGTGCCAGCAGCCCCGGGGGTAATTCACCCCTCCACTTT	CASSPGGNSPLHF
TRBV5-1	TRBD2	TRBJ2-1	-	TGCGCCAGCAGCATCGGGACTAGCGGGATTATCGATGAGCAGTTCTTC	CASSIGTSGIIDEQFF
TRBV6-6	-	TRBJ2-3	-	TGTGCCAGCAGGGTGGGTGGCACAGATACGCAGTATTTT	CASRVGGTDTQYF
TRBV6-6	-	TRBJ1-1	-	TGTGCCAGCAGTTACTCACGGGGGGCGGATCGCGGAGCTTTCTTT	CASSYSRGADRGAFF
TRBV13	-	TRBJ2-7	once	TGTGCCAGCAGCCTAAACAGGGCATCCTACGAGCAGTACTTC	CASSLNRASYEQYF
TRBV6-5	-	TRBJ2-7	-	TGTGCCAGCAGGTCTGGGAGGCTAGACGGCTACGAGCAGTACTTC	CASRSGRLDGYEQYF
TRBV5-4	-	TRBJ2-1	-	TGTGCCAGCAGCCAACCCGGATTCAATGAGCAGTTCTTC	CASSQPGFNEQFF
TRBV7-2	-	TRBJ2-1	-	TGTGCCAGCAGCCTAAACCCAGGCTACAATGAGCAGTTCTTC	CASSLNPGYNEQFF
TRBV7-8	-	TRBJ2-1	once	TGTGCCAGCAGCTCGTTTACCGGGACCTTCGGGGGTGAGCAGTTCTTC	CASSSFTGTFGGEQFF
TRBV5-5	TRBD1	TRBJ1-4	-	TGTGCCAGCAGCACCCGGACAGGGGGAGGTGAAAAACTGTTTTTT	CASSTRTGGGEKLFF
TRBV13	TRBD1	TRBJ1-5	-	TGTGCCAGCAGCCCAGGGGGCCCCAATCAGCCCCAGCATTTT	CASSPGGPNQPQHF
TRBV12-5	TRBD1	TRBJ2-7	-	TGTGCTAGTGGTTTGGGGCAGGGGGTCAACGAGCAGTACTTC	CASGLGQGVNEQYF
TRBV9	-	TRBJ2-1	-	TGTGCCAGCAGCCTCACACTAGCCAATGAGCAGTTCTTC	CASSLTLANEQFF
TRBV28	TRBD1	TRBJ2-7	-	TGTGCCAGCGGGGACAGGTCAATCCAATACCCCGCCTACGAGCAGTACTTC	CASGDRSIQYPAYEQYF
TRBV19	TRBD1	TRBJ2-7	-	TGTGCCAGTAGGAGCAGGGGGTCCTACGAGCAGTACTTC	CASRSRGSYEQYF
TRBV19	-	TRBJ1-4	-	TGTGCCAGTTGCCCTCCCGGAAATGAAAAACTGTTTTTT	CASCPPGNEKLFF
TRBV19	-	TRBJ2-1	-	TGTGCCAGTAGTATTGGTGGGAACTCCTACAATGAGCAGTTCTTC	CASSIGGNSYNEQFF